This is a list of T cell receptor beta chains from one sample in a study of neoadjuvant anti-PD-1 for oral cavity cancer. TCRdb keeps only in-frame clones here, not all; method: immunoSEQ multiplex PCR. This sample has more than 15,000 clones, with roughly 66% found just once. Sample: PBMCs, taken before nivolumab (anti-PD-1) treatment. All receptors come from a person aged 35-79 years with oral cavity squamous cell carcinoma. Each CDR3 is given with its conserved first and last residue. A D gene is named only where the DNA matches it firmly. Where a row states a size, it is once, few, many or the class of an expanded clone; other rows omit it.

CASSTWDGNTGELFF,TGTGCCAGCAGCACTTGGGACGGCAACACCGGGGAGCTGTTTTTT,TRBV9,-,TRBJ2-2,-
CASSRTSGNEQYF,TGTGCCAGCAGTCGGACTAGCGGGAACGAGCAGTACTTC,TRBV27,-,TRBJ2-7,TRBD2
CASRGPGGEKLFF,TGTGCCAGCAGGGGGCCGGGGGGAGAAAAACTGTTTTTT,TRBV6-1,-,TRBJ1-4,-
CASSLSVGAGGYTF,TGTGCCAGCAGCTTGTCGGTGGGGGCGGGAGGCTACACCTTC,TRBV5-6,-,TRBJ1-2,-
CASSTGGETQYF,TGTGCCAGCAGCACAGGGGGAGAGACCCAGTACTTC,TRBV27,-,TRBJ2-5,TRBD1
CASSILASGRSSNEQYF,TGCGCCAGCAGCATACTCGCTAGCGGGAGATCGAGTAACGAGCAGTACTTC,TRBV5-1,few,TRBJ2-7,TRBD2
CASRSDRGDEKLFF,TGTGCCAGCAGGTCCGACAGGGGTGATGAAAAACTGTTTTTT,TRBV11-1,-,TRBJ1-4,TRBD1
CSVEGGGLEAFF,TGCAGCGTTGAGGGAGGAGGCCTAGAAGCTTTCTTT,TRBV29-1,-,TRBJ1-1,-
CASSEGYRDTEAFF,TGTGCCAGCAGTGAAGGGTACAGGGACACTGAAGCTTTCTTT,TRBV25-1,-,TRBJ1-1,-
CASSRQASGTSKFF,TGTGCCAGCAGCCGTCAAGCCTCCGGGACTAGCAAGTTCTTC,TRBV7-9,-,TRBJ2-1,TRBD2
CASSLNGNEKLFF,TGTGCCAGCAGCTTAAACGGGAATGAAAAACTGTTTTTT,TRBV7-2,-,TRBJ1-4,-
CASSRQGSTYEQYF,TGTGCCAGCAGCCGACAGGGGTCAACCTACGAGCAGTACTTC,TRBV28,few,TRBJ2-7,TRBD1
CSVEVPGGGRNYGYTF,TGCAGCGTTGAAGTCCCCGGGGGGGGCAGAAACTATGGCTACACCTTC,TRBV29-1,-,TRBJ1-2,-
CASSQLGGNTEAFF,TGCGCCAGCAGCCAGCTAGGAGGGAACACTGAAGCTTTCTTT,TRBV4-1,-,TRBJ1-1,-
CASSLEVGLAGQETQYF,TGTGCCAGCAGCTTAGAAGTCGGACTAGCGGGTCAAGAGACCCAGTACTTC,TRBV7-6,-,TRBJ2-5,TRBD2
CASSLGSGELFF,TGCGCCAGCAGTCTGGGGTCCGGGGAGCTGTTTTTT,TRBV10-1,-,TRBJ2-2,-
CASSWRQEKKGDQPQHF,TGTGCCAGCAGCTGGAGACAGGAGAAGAAGGGAGATCAGCCCCAGCATTTT,TRBV12-1,few,TRBJ1-5,-
CASSVRGGGYTF,TGTGCCAGCAGTGTTCGGGGAGGCGGCTACACCTTC,TRBV2,few,TRBJ1-2,-
CASSSLREAGPKNIQYF,TGTGCCAGCAGCTCCTTGCGGGAGGCAGGGCCCAAAAACATTCAGTACTTC,TRBV11-2,-,TRBJ2-4,TRBD2
CASRGTDRGETQYF,TGTGCCAGTAGGGGGACCGACCGGGGAGAGACCCAGTACTTC,TRBV19,-,TRBJ2-5,-
CASSESEGEQYF,TGTGCCAGCAGTGAATCCGAGGGCGAGCAGTACTTC,TRBV25-1,-,TRBJ2-7,-
CASSTPRRPPYEQYF,TGTGCCAGCAGTACCCCCCGCAGGCCCCCTTACGAGCAGTACTTC,TRBV28,-,TRBJ2-7,-
CASSLPETSEQFF,TGCGCCAGCAGCTTGCCGGAGACTAGTGAGCAGTTCTTC,TRBV5-1,few,TRBJ2-1,-
CASSLQSTSGSGNEQFF,TGCGCCAGCAGCCTCCAATCAACTAGCGGGAGTGGGAATGAGCAGTTCTTC,TRBV4-1,few,TRBJ2-1,TRBD2
CASSAWWDEQYF,TGTGCCAGCAGTGCGTGGTGGGACGAGCAGTACTTC,TRBV25-1,few,TRBJ2-7,-
CASSPVEGRTDTQYF,TGTGCCAGTAGCCCCGTCGAAGGACGCACAGATACGCAGTATTTT,TRBV19,few,TRBJ2-3,-
CASSLEDWSNEQFF,TGTGCCAGCAGCTTGGAGGACTGGTCCAATGAGCAGTTCTTC,TRBV5-4,-,TRBJ2-1,-
CASSPGGSLGYGYTF,TGTGCCAGCAGCCCTGGGGGGTCTTTGGGCTATGGCTACACCTTC,TRBV7-9,-,TRBJ1-2,-
CASSYARRDNEQFF,TGTGCCAGCAGTTACGCCCGCAGGGACAATGAGCAGTTCTTC,TRBV6-5,-,TRBJ2-1,-
CASRKGQGPVGSYEQYF,TGCGCCAGCCGCAAGGGACAGGGCCCAGTAGGGTCCTACGAGCAGTACTTC,TRBV5-1,-,TRBJ2-7,TRBD1
CASSPSLGGSYEQYF,TGTGCCAGCAGCCCAAGTTTGGGCGGTTCCTACGAGCAGTACTTC,TRBV9,-,TRBJ2-7,-
CASSQGADSQGYEQYF,TGCGCCAGCAGCCAAGGGGCGGATAGTCAAGGCTACGAGCAGTACTTC,TRBV4-1,-,TRBJ2-7,-
CASSSGTGASNYGYTF,TGTGCCAGCAGCTCCGGGACAGGGGCTTCGAACTATGGCTACACCTTC,TRBV5-4,-,TRBJ1-2,TRBD1